Following are 3 T cell receptor beta chains from one sample sequenced in a study of regulatory T cells in long-lasting Graves disease. Libraries of TCR beta came from iRepertoire HTBI primers plus Arm-PCR of CDR3 regions. TCRdb reanalysed the multiplex PCR reads using MiXCR and keeps one entry per CDR3 protein. The table has 450,000 to 600,000 distinct CDR3 sequences, around 15% seen once. Time point given: newly diagnosed GD, antithyroid drugs for less than 3 months. PBMC RNA served as the TCR library source. The data also belong to a second study, concerning T cells in Graves' hyperthyroidism and ophthalmopathy.

The input for sequencing was peripheral blood mononuclear cells (PBMCs), taken at new diagnosis, from a patient treated with antithyroid drugs. The receptors shown here come from a man aged 35 to 55 with Graves disease.

This clonotype was seen at least ten times. The V gene is TRBV11-2, the J gene TRBJ2-3; D tentatively fits TRBD1 or TRBD2 (6 bases each). This CDR3 comprises 14 residues. Looked up from germline, CDR1 is SGHAT and CDR2 is FQNNGV. Trimming cost V 3 bases and J 5 bases, with 12 bases left between them. The CDR3 spells CASSLGGSGDTQYF. The CDR3 DNA is TGTGCCAGCAGCTTGGGGGGCTCAGGAGATACGCAGTATTTT.

This clonotype has more than one count but fewer than ten. This rearrangement joins TRBV9 to TRBJ2-3, with 8 nucleotides matching TRBD2. V lost 3 bases, J lost 3 bases, and 6 bases stayed unmatched. The CDR3 is 15 residues long. CDR1 SGDLS and CDR2 YYNGEE come from the germline V gene. The CDR3 reads CASSASGRGTDTQYF. CDR3 coding DNA: TGTGCCAGCAGCGCTAGCGGGCGCGGGACAGATACGCAGTATTTT.

In this sample, this clonotype turned up a few times. The rearrangement uses TRBV24-1 and TRBJ2-5; 8 bases line up with TRBD1. V dropped 2 bases and J dropped 3; count of bases not matched to a gene: 4. The CDR3 loop spans 15 amino acids. Germline V gives CDR1 KGHDR, CDR2 SFDVKD. The DNA for the CDR3 is TGTGCCACCAGTGATTGGACAGGGACAAAAGAGACCCAGTACTTC. Translating it yields CATSDWTGTKETQYF.